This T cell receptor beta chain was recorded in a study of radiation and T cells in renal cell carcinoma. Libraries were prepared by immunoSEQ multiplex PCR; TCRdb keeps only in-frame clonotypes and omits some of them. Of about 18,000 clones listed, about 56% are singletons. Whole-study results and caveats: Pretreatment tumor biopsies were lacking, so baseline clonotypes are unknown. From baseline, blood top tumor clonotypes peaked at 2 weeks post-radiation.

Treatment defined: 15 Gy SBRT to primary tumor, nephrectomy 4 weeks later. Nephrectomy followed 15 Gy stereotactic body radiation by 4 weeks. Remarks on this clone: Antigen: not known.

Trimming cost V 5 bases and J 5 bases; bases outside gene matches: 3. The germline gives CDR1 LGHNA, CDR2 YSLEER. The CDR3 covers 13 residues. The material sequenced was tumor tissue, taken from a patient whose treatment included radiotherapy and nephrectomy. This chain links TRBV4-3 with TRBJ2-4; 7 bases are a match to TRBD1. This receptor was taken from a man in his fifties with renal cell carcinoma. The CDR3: CASSRDRENIQYF. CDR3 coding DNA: TGCGCCAGCAGCAGAGACAGGGAAAACATTCAGTACTTC.